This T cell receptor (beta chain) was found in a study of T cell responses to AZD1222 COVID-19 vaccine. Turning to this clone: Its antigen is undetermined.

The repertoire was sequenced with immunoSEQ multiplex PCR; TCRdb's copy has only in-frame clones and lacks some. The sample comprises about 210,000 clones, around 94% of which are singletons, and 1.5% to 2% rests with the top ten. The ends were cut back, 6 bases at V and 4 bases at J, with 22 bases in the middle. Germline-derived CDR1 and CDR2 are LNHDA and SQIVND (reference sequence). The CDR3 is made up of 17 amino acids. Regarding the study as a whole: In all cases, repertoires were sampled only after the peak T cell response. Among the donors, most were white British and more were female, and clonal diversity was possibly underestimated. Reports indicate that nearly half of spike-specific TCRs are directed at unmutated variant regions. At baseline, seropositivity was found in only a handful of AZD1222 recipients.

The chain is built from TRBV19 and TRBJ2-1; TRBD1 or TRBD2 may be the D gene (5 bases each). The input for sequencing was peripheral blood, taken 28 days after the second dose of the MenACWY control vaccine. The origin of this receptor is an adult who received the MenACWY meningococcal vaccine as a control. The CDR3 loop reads CASSNTGLTLRYNEQFF. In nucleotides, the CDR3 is TGTGCCAGTAGCAACACGGGGCTGACGTTACGGTACAATGAGCAGTTCTTC.